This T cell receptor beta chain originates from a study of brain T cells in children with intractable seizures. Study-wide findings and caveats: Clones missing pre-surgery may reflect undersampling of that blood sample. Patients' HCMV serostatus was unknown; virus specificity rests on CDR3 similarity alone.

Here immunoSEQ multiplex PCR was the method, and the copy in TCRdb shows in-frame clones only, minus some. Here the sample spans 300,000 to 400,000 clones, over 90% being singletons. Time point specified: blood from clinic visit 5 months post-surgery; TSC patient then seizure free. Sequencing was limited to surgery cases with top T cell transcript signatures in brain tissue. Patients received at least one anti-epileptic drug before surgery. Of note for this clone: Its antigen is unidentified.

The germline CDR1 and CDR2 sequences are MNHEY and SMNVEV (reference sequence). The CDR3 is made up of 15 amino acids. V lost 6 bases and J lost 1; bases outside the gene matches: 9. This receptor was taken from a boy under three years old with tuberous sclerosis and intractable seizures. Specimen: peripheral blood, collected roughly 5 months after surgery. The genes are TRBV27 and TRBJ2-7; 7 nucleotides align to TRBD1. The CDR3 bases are TGTGCCAGCAGGCGGGTGGGGACAGCTTCCTACGAGCAGTACTTC. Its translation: CASRRVGTASYEQYF.